This entry lists 5 T cell receptor beta chains sequenced from one sample in a study of CXCR3-negative and CXCR3-positive naive CD8 T cells. The study made its TRB cDNA libraries by 5' RACE, adding UMI labels. TCRdb re-called the 5' RACE reads and shows each CDR3 protein once, DNA omitted. The listing records over 100,000 distinct CDR3 sequences. The sequencing input was naive CXCR3- CD8+ T cells from blood. Stated subset: CD45RO-CCR7+CD27+CD95- naive CD8+ T cells lacking CXCR3 (TNR3-). These TCRs come from a human donor in good health. Some clones in this sample may be carry-over from other donors' samples.

The V and J genes are TRBV12-3 or TRBV12-4 and TRBJ2-2; TCRdb picks TRBD2, but there is no DNA to check that call. The CDR3 has 15 amino acids. The CDR3 reads CASSGLAGVTGELFF.

This chain links TRBV28 with TRBJ2-1; TCRdb picks TRBD1, but there is no DNA to check that call. The CDR3 sequence is 20 residues long. Germline V CDR1 and CDR2: MDHEN, SYDVKM. The CDR3 here is CASSFWDRGKLADTYNEQFF.

The V and J genes are TRBV20-1 and TRBJ1-5; TCRdb outputs TRBD1, but without DNA this stays unchecked. The CDR3 consists of 16 residues. The germline V gene encodes CDR1 DFQATT and CDR2 SNEGSKA (reference sequence). CDR3: CSARTGGFNSNQPQHF.

The genes are TRBV12-3 or TRBV12-4 and TRBJ2-1; TCRdb calls TRBD1, which cannot be checked without DNA. The CDR3 is 13 residues long. The CDR3 region is CASSPQGEVGQFF.

The V gene is TRBV9, the J gene TRBJ2-7; absent DNA, TCRdb's TRBD2 call cannot be checked. This CDR3 has 15 residues. Germline-derived CDR1 and CDR2 are SGDLS and YYNGEE. The CDR3 is CASSQTRSGDYEQYF.